This T cell receptor beta chain is from a study of cytomegalovirus exposure and HLA in healthy donors. PCR employed 60 Vbeta and 13 Jbeta primers. Only in-frame clones appear in the TCRdb table, and some are missing; sequencing was by immunoSEQ multiplex PCR. Here the sample spans almost 85,000 clones, 78% being singletons. Study-wide results and limits: Within an earlier analysis, most TCR beta V segments proved productive either about 90% or about 30% of the time. It is likely that the observed cluster of highly shared sequence variants was a sequencing artifact.

To note about this clone: The target antigen is unknown.

The sample consisted of PBMCs. The receptor was isolated from a male donor in good health and CMV-seropositive.

The CDR3: CASRGTTGGAGFGNQPQHF. For the CDR3, the DNA is TGTGCCAGCAGGGGTACGACAGGGGGCGCAGGGTTTGGCAATCAGCCCCAGCATTTT. The rearrangement uses TRBV28 and TRBJ1-5; TRBD1 matches 10 bases. Germline-derived CDR1 and CDR2 are MDHEN and SYDVKM. J gave up 2 bases and V 6 bases, and 16 bases lay outside the gene matches. The CDR3 sequence is 19 residues long.